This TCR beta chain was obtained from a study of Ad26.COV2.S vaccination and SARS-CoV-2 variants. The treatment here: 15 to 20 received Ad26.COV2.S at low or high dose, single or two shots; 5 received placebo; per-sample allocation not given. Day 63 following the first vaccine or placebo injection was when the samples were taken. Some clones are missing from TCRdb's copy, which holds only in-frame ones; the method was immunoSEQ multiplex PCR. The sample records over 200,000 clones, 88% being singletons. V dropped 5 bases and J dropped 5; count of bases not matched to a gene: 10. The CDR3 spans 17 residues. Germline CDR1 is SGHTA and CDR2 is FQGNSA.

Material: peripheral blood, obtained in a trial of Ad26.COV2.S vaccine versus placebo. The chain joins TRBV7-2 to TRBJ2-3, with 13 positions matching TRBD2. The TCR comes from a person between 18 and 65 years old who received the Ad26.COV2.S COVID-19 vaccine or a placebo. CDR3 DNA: TGTGCCAGCAGCCTGAGCGGGACTAGCGGGGCGGGAGATACGCAGTATTTT. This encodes CASSLSGTSGAGDTQYF.